One sample yielded the 15 T cell receptor beta chains listed below, sequenced in a study of tumor-infiltrating lymphocytes in primary liver carcinoma. With around 500 ng total RNA as template and a constant-region primer, TCR beta cDNA was made. Three-round nested multiplex PCR performed with slightly modified ARM-PCR produced the TCR beta libraries. PCR rounds one and two used TRBV1-TRBV30 forward primers with a C-beta reverse primer for around 10 cycles each. One entry per CDR3 protein results from TCRdb running MiXCR on the multiplex PCR reads. The profile covers 90,000 to 100,000 distinct CDR3 sequences, with around two thirds appearing a single time and 9.5% to 10% taken by the ten largest. Scientists recovered RNA and DNA together from roughly 21-30 mg of unsorted bulk tissue. The sample consisted of liver tumor tissue from sampling region 5. Specified subset: tumor region T5, tumor centre. The receptors shown here come from an older woman with primary liver carcinoma and hepatitis B virus infection.

This clonotype came up many times. This chain connects TRBV28 to TRBJ1-6; 9 bases line up with TRBD1. V lost 2 bases and J lost 5; bases outside the gene matches: 7. CDR3 length: 17 residues. Germline V gives CDR1 MDHEN, CDR2 SYDVKM. For the CDR3, the DNA is TGTGCCAGCAGTTTAAGTTCGGGACAGGGAAATAATTCACCCCTCCACTTT. Residues: CASSLSSGQGNNSPLHF.

The chain recombines TRBV29-1 with TRBJ2-1; D gene ambiguous. The CDR3 spans 13 residues. The germline V and J ends were trimmed by 5 bases and 7 bases, with 15 bases remaining between them. CDR1 is SQVTM, CDR2 ANQGSEA, per germline. CDR3 loop: CSVTEPTRNEQFF. The DNA for the CDR3 is TGCAGCGTTACAGAACCAACACGTAATGAGCAGTTCTTC.

This chain uses TRBV6-5 with TRBJ2-7; 9 bases align to TRBD1. The CDR3 loop spans 15 amino acids. The V segment lost 8 bases and the J segment 1 base; nucleotides outside the gene matches: 9. Germline-derived CDR1 and CDR2 are MNHEY and SVGAGI. The CDR3: CASCSPGTGSYEQYF. The CDR3 region has the DNA TGTGCCAGCTGCTCGCCAGGGACAGGGTCCTACGAGCAGTACTTC.

As regards this clonotype: Germline and junction disagree at one end, which may indicate a read error. The chain couples TRBV19 to TRBJ2-1; TRBD2 matches 12 bases. Germline assignment: CDR1 LNHDA and CDR2 SQIVND (reference sequence). The CDR3 consists of 17 residues. The CDR3 loop is CASSRTSGAYSYSEQFF. The DNA for the CDR3 is TGTGCCAGTAGTAGGACTAGCGGGGCCTACTCCTACAGTGAGCAGTTCTTC.

The chain couples TRBV15 to TRBJ2-1; 7 nucleotides match TRBD1. The CDR3 extends over 14 amino acids. CDR1 and CDR2 (germline): LNHNV, YYDKDF (reference sequence). V shed 5 bases, J shed 5 bases, and the junction held 6 bases outside the gene matches. CDR3 sequence (DNA): TGTGCCACCAGCTACCGACAGGGAAACAATGAGCAGTTCTTC. Translating it yields CATSYRQGNNEQFF.

Note on this clonotype: An end of the junction differs from the germline gene, which may be a read error. The chain recombines TRBV30 with TRBJ2-2; the D gene is possibly TRBD2 (5 bases). Germline V gene sequence: CDR1 GTSNPN, CDR2 SVGIG (reference sequence). The CDR3 contains 14 residues. In DNA form, the CDR3 reads TGTGCCTGGTGTGTAGGACTCACTTCCGGGGAGCTGTTTTTT. Translating gives CAWCVGLTSGELFF.

J is TRBJ2-3 and V is TRBV6-1; TRBD2 might be the D (6 bases). Between the trimmed V and J ends, which lost 0 bases and 2 bases, there was a span of 9 bases. Germline V gene lookup returns CDR1 MNHNS and CDR2 SASEGT. The CDR3 is 15 residues long. The CDR3 DNA follows: TGTGCCAGCAGTGAAGCGTGCGGGAACACAGATACGCAGTATTTT. Protein sequence: CASSEACGNTDTQYF.

For this clonotype: The junction and the germline gene differ at one end; a read error may be behind it. This rearrangement joins TRBV11-3 to TRBJ1-2; unclear D gene. CDR3 length: 12 amino acids. Per germline, CDR1 SGHNT and CDR2 YENEEA. CDR3 region: CVSSPTTAAIYF. As DNA, the CDR3 is TGTGTCAGCAGCCCAACTACAGCGGCTATATACTTT.

Concerning this clonotype: An end of the junction differs from the germline gene, which may be a read error. The CDR3 region is CANSRDFHNEQFF. The CDR3 coding sequence is TGCGCCAACAGCCGAGACTTCCACAATGAGCAGTTCTTC. The V call is TRBV4-1, the J call TRBJ2-1; no clear D. CDR3 length: 13 residues. Germline V gene data show CDR1 as MGHRA and CDR2 as YSYEKL.

Comment on this clonotype: The junction and the germline gene differ at one end; a read error may be behind it. CDR3 sequence: CVSSLPRGMVRETQYF. Written as DNA, the CDR3 is TGTGTCAGCAGTTTACCGCGGGGCATGGTTAGGGAGACCCAGTACTTC. The V and J genes are TRBV28 and TRBJ2-5; maybe TRBD2 (6 bases). This CDR3 contains 16 residues. Per germline, CDR1 MDHEN and CDR2 SYDVKM.

This clonotype was counted many times. The V call is TRBV4-1, the J call TRBJ2-2, with D perhaps given as TRBD1 or TRBD2 (5 bases each). CDR1 is MGHRA, CDR2 YSYEKL, per germline. V lost 0 bases and J 6 bases, leaving 17 bases between the germline ends. The CDR3 has 17 amino acids. The CDR3 DNA reads TGCGCCAGCAGCCAAGATCATCCAAGGGACCCTCCCGGGGAGCTGTTTTTT. It encodes CASSQDHPRDPPGELFF.

As for this clonotype: One junction end disagrees with the germline gene, perhaps due to a read error. The chain joins TRBV11-2 to TRBJ1-4; the D is unclear. Germline V gene lookup returns CDR1 SGHAT and CDR2 FQNNGV. The CDR3 loop spans 16 amino acids. As DNA, the CDR3 is TGTGCCAGCAGCTCAGGACCCCAAACGACTGCTGAAAAACTGTTTTTC. Translation gives CASSSGPQTTAEKLFF.

V gene TRBV7-8 combines with J gene TRBJ2-7; 9 bases align to TRBD1. With 4 bases clipped from V and 9 bases from J, the junction kept 13 bases outside the gene matches. Germline CDR1 is SGHVS and CDR2 is FQNEAQ. This CDR3 is built from 15 residues. CDR3 region: CASSSPSDRGGVQYF. As DNA, the CDR3 is TGTGCCAGCAGCTCCCCCTCGGACAGGGGTGGCGTGCAGTACTTC.

The CDR3 sequence is CASPPRGRRSYEQYF. The CDR3 DNA is TGTGCCAGCCCCCCCCGTGGGAGACGCTCCTACGAGCAGTACTTC. This rearrangement joins TRBV12-3 or TRBV12-4 to TRBJ2-7, with TRBD2 as a possible D gene (5 bases). CDR3 length: 15 residues. V was trimmed by 8 bases and J by 0 bases, leaving 17 bases between them.

The table lists this clonotype with many counts. The V call is TRBV12-3 or TRBV12-4, the J call TRBJ1-1, with D unclear. V gave up 7 bases and J gave up 4 bases, with 16 bases separating them. This CDR3 comprises 14 residues. CDR3 bases: TGTGCCAGCACACGGACGCGGGCGAGCACTGAAGCTTTCTTT. Translation: CASTRTRASTEAFF.